The present T cell receptor (beta chain) was sequenced within a study of T cells in Graves' hyperthyroidism and ophthalmopathy (dated by TCRdb to the late 2010s). Background on the whole study: Peripheral blood samples were taken at initial diagnosis, before any treatment was given. The 100 discovery patients were randomly divided into training and test sets at a 7:3 ratio. According to the paper, TCR Vbeta CDR3 sequencing was carried out on over 130 peripheral blood samples, which came from approximately 43 ophthalmopathy, around 74 hyperthyroidism and approximately 17 progressor patients. Whether ophthalmopathy could be predicted prospectively was tested in an independent validation cohort made up of about 18 hyperthyroidism patients plus 17 patients who later progressed to ophthalmopathy. After sampling, hyperthyroidism patients received methimazole starting at 30 mg daily, and ophthalmopathy patients received high-dose intravenous methylprednisolone. To identify distinguishing TCR V-J signatures, a discovery cohort of roughly 100 patients was used, comprising 43 with Graves' ophthalmopathy and 57 with stable Graves' hyperthyroidism. In addition, the study compared T-cell repertoires in thyroid tissue and in blood from 6 or 7 Graves' hyperthyroidism patients. The full study reports these points: In validation, the model predicted progression to ophthalmopathy a median of 6.5 months before onset, with approximately 70% sensitivity and roughly 77% specificity. Sample size was not statistically predetermined, and blinding of investigators to group allocation was not performed. Most expanded thyroid clonotypes (frequency above 0.001) were also detected in blood, a finding suggesting that blood repertoires may reflect thyroid immune responses. Ophthalmopathy was separated from stable hyperthyroidism by a 13 V-J signature model, with approximately 85% sensitivity and about 84% specificity obtained in cross-validation and 80%/75% obtained in testing.

The TCR beta CDR3 regions were amplified from the RNA transcripts. The TCR CDR3 was subjected to a first round of RT-PCR using the HTBI primer set and the Qiagen OneStep RT-PCR kit. Libraries were constructed in a second round of multiplex PCR, after which size selection and purification were performed. Sequencing of the libraries was done on an Illumina HiSeq2000 using paired-end 100 bp reads. Per the authors' processing: SOAPnuke was used to process the raw data, with reads discarded if the reads contained adapters or uncalled bases, had a mean Phred below 15, or lacked an exact constant-primer or identifier match. COPE v1.2.5 was used to merge high-quality paired reads, and clonotypes were defined as unique nucleotide sequences. Clonotypes were aligned to IMGT TRBV, TRBD and TRBJ reference segments using MiTCR v1.1. Analysis was restricted to V-J combinations with a frequency above 0.0001, which covered roughly 99% of repertoires. A TCS score was defined as the ratio of F50 (clonal expansion) to E x V (chaos), with BLOSUM62-based TCRdist applied between CDR3 peptides within each V-J. Welch's t-statistics and random forest reduced around 550 V-J features to roughly 13, which were used in a naive Bayes classifier (R e1071). Thyroid-blood repertoire similarity was quantified with the Morisita-Horn index. TCRdb itself trimmed the public reads at Q25 with fastp, ran MiXCR and retained productive beta chains. Every entry covers one CDR3 protein and lists the most common genes and DNA from its rows. The V and J calls come from TCRdb's annotation, not from the publication. The sample profile shows fewer than 750,000 distinct CDR3 sequences; roughly 15% of them were found once. 3.5% to 4.5% of the sample comes from the top ten.

In the ophthalmopathy patients, disease was moderately to severely active, with a Clinical Activity Score of 3 or more, a NOSPECS grade of 4 or more, and a duration of less than 3 months. Exclusion was applied to patients with uncontrolled infections, other autoimmune diseases, pregnancy or lactation. Diagnoses relied on clinical symptoms, serum thyroxine and TRAb, thyroid ultrasound and orbital computed tomography. PBMCs were separated from roughly 10 ml of fresh peripheral blood using Ficoll-Paque density gradient centrifugation. Total RNA was extracted using Trizol reagent, and RNA quality was assessed on an Agilent 2100 Bioanalyzer. This clonotype has at least ten counts. Its antigen is still unknown. Base qualities are missing; no much larger clone stands one base away. Including cysteine and phenylalanine, the CDR3 has 15 amino acids. Here the CDR3 DNA is all that survives: 45 bases in frame from base 1. For CDR1 and CDR2, the germline V gene lists SGDLS and YYNGEE. Germline trimming amounts to 4 bases on V and 5 bases on J, with 11 as the count of junction bases outside the gene matches.

The chain employs TRBV9 and TRBJ2-7; 8 nucleotides in the junction match TRBD1. The sample was blood. The receptor's source is a woman in her 40s with Graves' ophthalmopathy. The CDR3 amino acid sequence is: CASSPGGREIHEQYF. The sequenced DNA is TGTGCCAGCAGCCCAGGGGGCAGGGAGATCCACGAGCAGTACTTC.